A selection of T cell receptor beta chains follows, all from one sample in a study of T-cell memory formation after mild COVID-19. TCRdb called the 5' RACE reads again in MiXCR, with one record for every CDR3 protein. The table records fewer than 400,000 distinct CDR3 sequences, roughly 15% of them present only once. Material for sequencing was PBMCs or a T cell subset sorted from them (not recorded which). These receptors all stem from a man between 18 and 35 years old who had mild COVID-19 (a few samples of this study predate the infection). Cell type and time point are not known. Both conserved end residues are part of each CDR3. The order of the fields is D gene, J gene, clone size, V gene, CDR3 protein, CDR3 DNA. The D gene is left open where the match is weak. Clone size is shown for a subset of rows, as once, few, many or a class of expanded clone.

>TRBD2|TRBJ2-3|many|TRBV7-2
CASSLLAGYTDTQYF
TGTGCCAGCAGCTTGCTAGCGGGGTACACAGATACGCAGTATTTT
>TRBD1|TRBJ1-2|NA|TRBV7-3
CASSPQNTDRPTF
TGTGCCAGCAGCCCACAAAATACGGACAGGCCTACCTTC
>TRBD2|TRBJ2-5|few|TRBV29-1
CSELRGLQETQYF
TGCAGCGAATTGCGGGGGTTACAAGAGACCCAGTACTTC
>TRBD1|TRBJ2-1|NA|TRBV7-3
CASSLQGAINNEQFF
TGTGCCAGCAGCTTACAGGGGGCGATCAACAATGAGCAGTTCTTC
>NA|TRBJ1-1|NA|TRBV10-2
CASSSTTQNTEAFF
TGCGCCAGCAGTTCCACGACCCAGAACACTGAAGCTTTCTTT
>NA|TRBJ1-1|few|TRBV7-8
CASSGNRVLGATEAFF
TGTGCCAGCAGCGGGAACAGGGTTTTGGGGGCCACTGAAGCTTTCTTT
>NA|TRBJ1-2|NA|TRBV5-4
CASSLQTANYGYTF
TGTGCCAGCAGCTTGCAGACAGCTAACTATGGCTACACCTTC
>NA|TRBJ2-3|few|TRBV25-1
CASSDPQAYPTDTQYF
TGTGCCAGCAGTGATCCCCAGGCCTATCCCACAGATACGCAGTATTTT
>TRBD1|TRBJ2-1|NA|TRBV11-2
CASSRPGQRSKQFF
TGTGCCAGCAGCCGACCGGGACAGCGAAGTAAGCAGTTCTTC
>NA|TRBJ2-7|NA|TRBV7-9
CASSFGLGYEQYF
TGTGCCAGCAGCTTCGGTTTGGGCTACGAGCAGTACTTC
>NA|TRBJ2-2|few|TRBV7-2
CASSPTRPTGELFF
TGTGCCAGCAGCCCGACTAGACCCACCGGGGAGCTGTTTTTT
>NA|TRBJ2-3|NA|TRBV20-1
CSAREVPRRGGTDTQYF
TGCAGTGCTAGAGAGGTGCCGAGGCGGGGCGGCACAGATACGCAGTATTTT
>NA|TRBJ1-1|few|TRBV6-4
CASKHAPGPTAFF
TGTGCCAGCAAGCACGCCCCAGGGCCCACGGCTTTCTTT
>TRBD2|TRBJ2-5|few|TRBV6-1
CASSKTSRQETQYF
TGTGCCAGCTCTAAGACTAGCAGACAAGAGACCCAGTACTTC
>NA|TRBJ2-3|NA|TRBV6-2/TRBV6-3
CASSYSRITQYF
TGTGCCAGCAGTTACTCGAGGATTACGCAGTATTTT
>TRBD2|TRBJ2-3|many|TRBV20-1
CSPGLGTDTQYF
TGCAGTCCGGGACTAGGGACAGATACGCAGTATTTT
>TRBD1|TRBJ1-2|few|TRBV29-1
CSVEWTGPYRTF
TGCAGCGTCGAGTGGACAGGCCCTTACCGCACCTTC
>NA|TRBJ2-1|few|TRBV2
CASSGGPTYANEQFF
TGTGCCAGCAGTGGGGGTCCCACCTACGCCAATGAGCAGTTCTTC
>NA|TRBJ1-2|NA|TRBV7-8
CASSPRPGRGYGYTF
TGTGCCAGCAGCCCCCGCCCGGGCCGAGGCTATGGCTACACCTTC
>TRBD1|TRBJ2-2|NA|TRBV7-3
CASSPRDRVGELFF
TGTGCCAGCAGCCCCCGGGACAGGGTCGGGGAGCTGTTTTTT
>TRBD1|TRBJ2-3|few|TRBV5-4
CASSNWPGTGVDTQYF
TGTGCCAGCAGCAACTGGCCCGGGACAGGGGTAGATACGCAGTATTTT
>NA|TRBJ1-2|few|TRBV5-1
CASSSTLNYGYTF
TGCGCCAGCAGCTCAACACTGAACTATGGCTACACCTTC
>TRBD1|TRBJ2-7|few|TRBV29-1
CSVEGQTGGALYEQYF
TGCAGCGTTGAAGGTCAAACAGGGGGCGCGCTCTACGAGCAGTACTTC
>NA|TRBJ2-5|few|TRBV7-2
CASSLGGRDQETQYF
TGTGCCAGCAGCTTAGGTGGCCGGGATCAAGAGACCCAGTACTTC
>TRBD2|TRBJ2-1|NA|TRBV12-3/TRBV12-4
CASKLAGGREQFF
TGTGCCAGCAAGCTAGCGGGGGGCCGTGAGCAGTTCTTC
>NA|TRBJ2-3|NA|TRBV27
CASSPWDSTDTQYF
TGTGCCAGCAGTCCCTGGGACAGCACAGATACGCAGTATTTT
>NA|TRBJ2-1|NA|TRBV12-3/TRBV12-4
CASTSRAYNEQFF
TGTGCCAGCACCTCCCGGGCCTACAATGAGCAGTTCTTC
>NA|TRBJ1-4|NA|TRBV5-1
CASFRDSGEKLFF
TGCGCCAGCTTCCGGGACTCGGGAGAAAAACTGTTTTTT
>NA|TRBJ2-2|NA|TRBV9
CASSIRGPGELFF
TGTGCCAGCAGCATTAGGGGTCCCGGGGAGCTGTTTTTT
>NA|TRBJ1-2|NA|TRBV7-9
CASSTEQGDGYTF
TGTGCCAGCAGCACTGAACAGGGAGATGGCTACACCTTC
>TRBD1|TRBJ2-7|few|TRBV10-3
CAISEMQGARYEQYF
TGTGCCATCAGTGAGATGCAGGGGGCGAGGTACGAGCAGTACTTC
>NA|TRBJ1-1|NA|TRBV29-1
CSVEMTALNTEAFF
TGCAGCGTTGAGATGACAGCCCTGAACACTGAAGCTTTCTTT
>NA|TRBJ1-1|few|TRBV12-3/TRBV12-4
CASIMDSLNTEAFF
TGTGCCAGCATTATGGACAGTTTGAACACTGAAGCTTTCTTT
>NA|TRBJ2-1|few|TRBV7-3
CASSSLLGHQFF
TGTGCCAGCAGCTCACTCTTGGGCCACCAGTTCTTC
>TRBD2|TRBJ2-5|NA|TRBV7-9
CASSYPVGGETQYF
TGTGCCAGCAGCTACCCGGTGGGAGGGGAGACCCAGTACTTC
>NA|TRBJ2-6|few|TRBV5-1
CASSLPLSGANVLTF
TGCGCCAGCAGCTTGCCACTGTCTGGGGCCAACGTCCTGACTTTC
>TRBD2|TRBJ2-7|many|TRBV4-3
CASSQGLAGEQYF
TGCGCCAGCAGCCAGGGACTAGCGGGGGAGCAGTACTTC
>NA|TRBJ2-2|few|TRBV9
CASSVGLGVRGANTGELFF
TGTGCCAGCAGCGTAGGCCTGGGGGTGCGCGGGGCGAACACCGGGGAGCTGTTTTTT
>TRBD2|TRBJ2-5|NA|TRBV4-2
CASSPGIAGVQETQYF
TGTGCCAGCAGCCCCGGGATAGCGGGAGTCCAAGAGACCCAGTACTTC